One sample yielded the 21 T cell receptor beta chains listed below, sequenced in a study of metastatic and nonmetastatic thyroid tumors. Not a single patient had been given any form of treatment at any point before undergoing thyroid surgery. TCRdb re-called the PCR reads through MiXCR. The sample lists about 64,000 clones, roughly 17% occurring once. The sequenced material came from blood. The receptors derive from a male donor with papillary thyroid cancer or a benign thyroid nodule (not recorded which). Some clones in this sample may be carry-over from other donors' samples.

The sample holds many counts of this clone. CDR3 DNA: TGCAGCGTCTTCCAATTGAACACTGAAGCTTTCTTT. It yields the protein CSVFQLNTEAFF. This chain links TRBV29-1 with TRBJ1-1; D is uncertain. Trimming cost V 6 bases and J 0 bases, with 8 bases left between them. The germline V gene has CDR1 SQVTM and CDR2 ANQGSEA. This CDR3 has 12 residues.

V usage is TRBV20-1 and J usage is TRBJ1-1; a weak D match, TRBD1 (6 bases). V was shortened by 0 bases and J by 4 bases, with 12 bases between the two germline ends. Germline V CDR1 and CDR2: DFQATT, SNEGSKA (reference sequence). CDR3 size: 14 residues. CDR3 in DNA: TGCAGTGCTAGAGATAGAGGGGGATCCACTGAAGCTTTCTTT. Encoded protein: CSARDRGGSTEAFF.

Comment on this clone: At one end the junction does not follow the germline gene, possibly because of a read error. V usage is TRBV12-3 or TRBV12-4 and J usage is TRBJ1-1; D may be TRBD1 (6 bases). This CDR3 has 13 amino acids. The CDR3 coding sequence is TGTGACAGCAGTTTAGGGGGGGTTACTGAAGATTTCTTT. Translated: CDSSLGGVTEDFF.

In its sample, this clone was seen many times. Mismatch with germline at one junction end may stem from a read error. The CDR3 DNA reads as TGTGCCGGCAGCCGATCGGGGTGGGGCTCGAACACCGGGGAGCTGTTTTTT. Amino acid sequence: CAGSRSGWGSNTGELFF. The chain uses TRBV12-3 or TRBV12-4 and TRBJ2-2, with D perhaps assigned TRBD1 or TRBD2 (5 bases each). The CDR3 has 17 residues.

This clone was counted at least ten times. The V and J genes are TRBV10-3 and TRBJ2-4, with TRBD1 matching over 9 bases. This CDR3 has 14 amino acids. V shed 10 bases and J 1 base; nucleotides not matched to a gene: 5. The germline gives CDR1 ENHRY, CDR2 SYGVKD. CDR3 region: CATRDRVAKNIQYF. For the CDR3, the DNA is TGTGCCACCAGGGACAGGGTTGCCAAAAACATTCAGTACTTC.

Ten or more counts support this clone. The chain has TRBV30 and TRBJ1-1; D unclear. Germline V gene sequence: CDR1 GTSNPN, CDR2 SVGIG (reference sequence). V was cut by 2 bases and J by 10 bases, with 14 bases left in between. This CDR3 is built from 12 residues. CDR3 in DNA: TGTGCCTGGAGTCGAGGCGGGGAGGGAGCTTTCTTT. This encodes CAWSRGGEGAFF.

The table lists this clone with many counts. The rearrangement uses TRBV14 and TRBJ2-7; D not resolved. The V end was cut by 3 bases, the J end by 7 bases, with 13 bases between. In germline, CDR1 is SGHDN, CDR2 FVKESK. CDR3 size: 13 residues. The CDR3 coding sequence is TGTGCCAGCAGCCACGGGCGGCCTTCGGAGCAGTACGTC. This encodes CASSHGRPSEQYV.

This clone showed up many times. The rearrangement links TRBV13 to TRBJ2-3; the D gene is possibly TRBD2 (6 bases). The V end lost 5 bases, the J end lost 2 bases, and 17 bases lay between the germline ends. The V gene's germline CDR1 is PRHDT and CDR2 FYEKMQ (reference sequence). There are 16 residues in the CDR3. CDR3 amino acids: CASSLLGLYDTDTQYF. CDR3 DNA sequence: TGTGCCAGCAGCCTCCTGGGACTTTACGACACAGATACGCAGTATTTT.

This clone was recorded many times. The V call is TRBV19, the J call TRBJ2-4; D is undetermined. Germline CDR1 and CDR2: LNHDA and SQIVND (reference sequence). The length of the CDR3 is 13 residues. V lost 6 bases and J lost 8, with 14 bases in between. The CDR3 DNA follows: TGTGCCAGTAGCGACCCACGCCGGGACATTCAGTACTTC. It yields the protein CASSDPRRDIQYF. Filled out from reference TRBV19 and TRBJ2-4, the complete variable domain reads DGGITQSPKYLFRKEGQNVTLSCEQNLNHDAMYWYRQDPGQGLRLIYYSQIVNDFQKGDIAEGYSVSREKKESFPLTVTSAQKNPTAFYLCASSDPRRDIQYFGAGTRLSVL.

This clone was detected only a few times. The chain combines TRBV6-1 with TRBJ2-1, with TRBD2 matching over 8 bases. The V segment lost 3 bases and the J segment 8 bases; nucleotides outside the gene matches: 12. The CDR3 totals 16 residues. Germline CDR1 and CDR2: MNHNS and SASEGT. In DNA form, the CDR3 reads TGTGCCAGCAGTGAGCCGGGACTAGGGTTTAAGGATGAGCAGTTCTTC. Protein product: CASSEPGLGFKDEQFF.

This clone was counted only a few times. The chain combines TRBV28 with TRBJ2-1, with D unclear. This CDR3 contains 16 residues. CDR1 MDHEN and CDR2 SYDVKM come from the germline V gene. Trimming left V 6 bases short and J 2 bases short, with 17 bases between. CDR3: CASSSPSGETYNEQFF. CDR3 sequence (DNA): TGTGCCAGCAGCTCCCCCAGTGGTGAGACCTACAATGAGCAGTTCTTC. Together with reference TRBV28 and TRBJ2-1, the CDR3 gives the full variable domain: DVKVTQSSRYLVKRTGEKVFLECVQDMDHENMFWYRQDPGLGLRLIYFSYDVKMKEKGDIPEGYSVSREKKERFSLILESASTNQTSMYLCASSSPSGETYNEQFFGPGTRLTVL.

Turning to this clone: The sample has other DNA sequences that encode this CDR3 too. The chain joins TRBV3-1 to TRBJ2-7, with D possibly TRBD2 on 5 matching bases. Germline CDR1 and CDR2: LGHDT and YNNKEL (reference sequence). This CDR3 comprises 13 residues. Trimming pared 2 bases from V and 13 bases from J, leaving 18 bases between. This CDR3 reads CASSQSGVDWIYF. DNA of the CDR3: TGTGCCAGCAGCCAAAGTGGTGTGGACTGGATATACTTC.

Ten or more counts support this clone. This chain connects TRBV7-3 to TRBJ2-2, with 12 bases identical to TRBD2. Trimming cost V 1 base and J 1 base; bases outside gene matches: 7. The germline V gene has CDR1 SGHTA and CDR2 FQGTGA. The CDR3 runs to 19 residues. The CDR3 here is CASSLIASGRAGNTGELFF. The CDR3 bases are TGTGCCAGCAGCTTAATTGCTAGCGGGAGGGCCGGGAACACCGGGGAGCTGTTTTTT.

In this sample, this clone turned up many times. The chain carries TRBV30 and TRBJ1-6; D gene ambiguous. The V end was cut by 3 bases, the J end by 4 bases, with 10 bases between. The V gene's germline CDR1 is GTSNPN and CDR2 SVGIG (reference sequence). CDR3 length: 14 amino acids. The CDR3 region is CAWSRRQYNSPLHF. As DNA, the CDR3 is TGTGCCTGGAGCCGCAGGCAGTATAATTCACCCCTCCACTTT.

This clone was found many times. CDR3 nucleotide sequence: TGTGCCAGCAGCCAATCCTCGGGGGTGGATACGCAGTATTTT. The encoded protein is CASSQSSGVDTQYF. The chain combines TRBV16 with TRBJ2-3, with a tentative D call TRBD2 (6 bases). CDR1 is KGHSY, CDR2 FQNENV, per germline. CDR3 size: 14 residues. Trimming took 0 bases from V and 6 from J, leaving 10 bases between them.

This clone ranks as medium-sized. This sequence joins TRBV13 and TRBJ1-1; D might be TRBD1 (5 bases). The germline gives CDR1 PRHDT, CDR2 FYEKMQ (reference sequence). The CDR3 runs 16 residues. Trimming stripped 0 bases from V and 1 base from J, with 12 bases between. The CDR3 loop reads CASSLGLDGGNTEAFF. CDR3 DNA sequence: TGTGCCAGCAGCTTAGGACTAGATGGGGGGAACACTGAAGCTTTCTTT.

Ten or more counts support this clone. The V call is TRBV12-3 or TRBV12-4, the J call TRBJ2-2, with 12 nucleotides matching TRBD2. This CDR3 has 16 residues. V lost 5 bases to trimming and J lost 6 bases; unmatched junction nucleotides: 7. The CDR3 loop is CASSPASGRAAGELFF. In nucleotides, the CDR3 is TGTGCCAGCAGTCCCGCTAGCGGGAGGGCCGCCGGGGAGCTGTTTTTT.

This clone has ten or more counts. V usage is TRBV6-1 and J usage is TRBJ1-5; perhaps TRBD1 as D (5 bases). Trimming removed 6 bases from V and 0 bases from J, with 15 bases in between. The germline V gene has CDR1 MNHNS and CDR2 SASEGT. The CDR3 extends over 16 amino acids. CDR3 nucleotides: TGTGCCAGCAGCCGCGATCAGGGATATAGCAATCAGCCCCAGCATTTT. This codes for CASSRDQGYSNQPQHF.

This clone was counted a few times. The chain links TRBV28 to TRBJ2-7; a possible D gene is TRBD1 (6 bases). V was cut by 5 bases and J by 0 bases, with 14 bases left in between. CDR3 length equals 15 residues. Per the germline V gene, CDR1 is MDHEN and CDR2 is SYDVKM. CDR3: CASSTRGSNSYEQYF. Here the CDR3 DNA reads TGTGCCAGCAGTACTAGGGGGTCAAACTCCTACGAGCAGTACTTC.

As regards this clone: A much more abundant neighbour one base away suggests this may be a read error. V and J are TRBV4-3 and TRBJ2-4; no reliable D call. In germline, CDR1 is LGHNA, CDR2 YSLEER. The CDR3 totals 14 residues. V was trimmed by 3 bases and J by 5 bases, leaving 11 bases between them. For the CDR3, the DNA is TGCGCCAGCAGCCAGGCCACTCGGGAAAACATTCAGTACTTC. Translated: CASSQATRENIQYF.

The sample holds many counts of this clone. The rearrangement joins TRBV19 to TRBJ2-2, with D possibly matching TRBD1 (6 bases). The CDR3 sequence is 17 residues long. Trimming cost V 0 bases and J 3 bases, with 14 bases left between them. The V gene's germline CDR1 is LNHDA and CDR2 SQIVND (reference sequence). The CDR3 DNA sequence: TGTGCCAGTAGTATAGATCTGGGACATGGGCACACCGGGGAGCTGTTTTTT. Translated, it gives CASSIDLGHGHTGELFF. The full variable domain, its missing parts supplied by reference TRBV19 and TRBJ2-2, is DGGITQSPKYLFRKEGQNVTLSCEQNLNHDAMYWYRQDPGQGLRLIYYSQIVNDFQKGDIAEGYSVSREKKESFPLTVTSAQKNPTAFYLCASSIDLGHGHTGELFFGEGSRLTVL.